What follows are 8 T cell receptor beta chains derived from one specimen sequenced in a study of T cells in Graves' hyperthyroidism and ophthalmopathy (dated by TCRdb to the late 2010s). The library was built by means of multiplex PCR. TCRdb names Illumina HiSeq 2000 as the instrument used. The TCR beta CDR3 regions were amplified from the RNA transcripts. For the first round of RT-PCR on the TCR CDR3, the HTBI primer set was used together with the Qiagen OneStep RT-PCR kit. TCRdb handled the public reads itself, with Q25 trimming in fastp and clone calling in MiXCR, and kept productive beta chains. Entries that share a CDR3 protein sequence are merged under the most common genes and DNA. The sample table shows around 500,000 distinct CDR3 sequences, and 14% are seen once. The ten largest make up more than 11% of the sample. What was sequenced was blood. The source is a woman aged 35 to 49 with Graves' hyperthyroidism.

This clonotype was picked up many times. The V gene is TRBV2, the J gene TRBJ2-2, with 7 positions matching TRBD1. V dropped 10 bases and J dropped 4; count of bases not matched to a gene: 9. The germline V gene encodes CDR1 SNHLY and CDR2 FYNNEI. The CDR3 totals 14 residues. CDR3 DNA sequence: TGTGCCAAGGCCTTGGGACAGCTCACCGGGGAGCTGTTTTTT. Translation gives CAKALGQLTGELFF. The complete variable domain, with remaining parts taken from reference TRBV2 and TRBJ2-2, reads EPEVTQTPSHQVTQMGQEVILRCVPISNHLYFYWYRQILGQKVEFLVSFYNNEISEKSEIFDDQFSVERPDGSNFTLKIRSTKLEDSAMYFCAKALGQLTGELFFGEGSRLTVL.

This chain links TRBV11-1 with TRBJ2-5, with TRBD2 matching 13 bases. This CDR3 region has 13 residues. V shed 10 bases and J 4 bases; nucleotides not matched to a gene: 3. The germline CDR1 and CDR2 sequences are SGHAT and FQDESV (reference sequence). CDR3 bases: TGTGCCACCGGGACTAGCGGGACAGAGACCCAGTACTTC. Its protein is CATGTSGTETQYF.

The chain couples TRBV13 to TRBJ1-1, with 10 bases matching TRBD1. Germline V gene data show CDR1 as PRHDT and CDR2 as FYEKMQ (reference sequence). The CDR3 has 14 amino acids. The J segment lost 6 bases and the V segment lost 4 bases, leaving 5 bases of the junction unmatched. The CDR3 is CASSSTGGGSEAFF. The CDR3 DNA reads TGTGCCAGCAGCTCGACAGGGGGCGGTTCTGAAGCTTTCTTT.

This clonotype was seen ten or more times. The rearrangement links TRBV2 to TRBJ2-1; 7 bases agree with TRBD2. V shed 8 bases, J shed 1 base, and the junction held 11 bases outside the gene matches. The CDR3 totals 16 residues. Per germline, CDR1 SNHLY and CDR2 FYNNEI. The CDR3 DNA reads as TGTGCCAGCGTGTTAGCTCGGGAGGTTTCCTACAATGAGCAGTTCTTC. Amino acid sequence: CASVLAREVSYNEQFF.

This clonotype was recorded many times. The rearrangement uses TRBV3-1 and TRBJ1-3; no reliable D call. Trimming cost V 1 base and J 0 bases, with 4 bases left between them. This CDR3 has 14 residues. Germline values: CDR1 LGHDT, CDR2 YNNKEL (reference sequence). The CDR3 nucleotides are TGTGCCAGCAGCCAAGCCATCTCTGGAAACACCATATATTTT. Translated, it gives CASSQAISGNTIYF.

The rearrangement joins TRBV28 to TRBJ2-7; 8 positions agree with TRBD2. The CDR3 loop spans 18 amino acids. Germline CDR1 and CDR2: MDHEN and SYDVKM. V trimming: 5 bases; J trimming: 5 bases; junction bases outside the gene matches: 20. The CDR3 here is CASSKTSGHPLGKDEQYF. The CDR3 DNA reads TGTGCCAGCAGTAAAACTAGCGGACACCCCTTAGGGAAGGACGAGCAGTACTTC.

The CDR3 reads CSVTGSNQPQHF. CDR3 in DNA: TGCAGTGTGACAGGGAGCAATCAGCCCCAGCATTTT. The chain joins TRBV20-1 to TRBJ1-5, with 7 bases that match TRBD1. Germline V gene data show CDR1 as DFQATT and CDR2 as SNEGSKA (reference sequence). V dropped 7 bases and J dropped 1; count of bases not matched to a gene: 1. CDR3 length equals 12 residues.

The table lists this clonotype with many counts. The chain has TRBV6-1 and TRBJ2-7; TRBD1 matches 9 bases. This CDR3 comprises 18 residues. CDR1 is MNHNS and CDR2 is SASEGT in the germline V gene. V lost 1 base to trimming and J lost 0 bases; unmatched junction nucleotides: 10. The DNA for the CDR3 is TGTGCCAGCAGTGAAGTTTGGGACAGGGCTTCCAGCTCCTACGAGCAGTACTTC. Protein product: CASSEVWDRASSSYEQYF.